This T cell receptor (beta chain) was recovered during a study of shared clonotypes between healthy human individuals. About the research overall: The study drew on a couple of women and three men aged 18 to 49 as donors. Used for every donor were three CD4 naive, three CD4 memory, two CD8 naive and one CD8 memory plate.

Details on this clone: The target antigen is unknown.

Overall study findings and caveats: Clonotypes shared by all four sorted-subset donors had higher generation probabilities than non-shared clonotypes.

The test was conducted at deep level. Measured with immunoSEQ multiplex PCR; TCRdb has only the in-frame clones, and not every one. Among some 1,600,000 clones listed, 95% to 99% were seen once. CDR1 is MDHEN, CDR2 SYDVKM, per germline. V was pared by 3 bases and J by 1 base, with 13 bases between. The CDR3 has 15 amino acids. This TCR derives from a young man in good health. The sequenced material came from naive CD4+ T cells sorted from blood. Subset indicated: CD45RA+ positively selected. V is TRBV28 and J is TRBJ2-7, with unresolved D. The CDR3 here is CASSFKVMVSYEQYF. The DNA for the CDR3 is TGTGCCAGCAGTTTCAAGGTAATGGTGTCCTACGAGCAGTACTTC.